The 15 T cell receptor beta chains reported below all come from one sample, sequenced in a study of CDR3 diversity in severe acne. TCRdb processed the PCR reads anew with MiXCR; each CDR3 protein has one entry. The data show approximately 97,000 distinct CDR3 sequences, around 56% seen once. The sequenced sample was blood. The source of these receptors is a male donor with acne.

The CDR3 region is CASSFSGRPVWEYF. CDR3 nucleotides: TGTGCCAGCAGTTTTTCAGGACGGCCGGTTTGGGAGTACTTC. The chain couples TRBV28 to TRBJ2-7; D gene unclear. Trimming took off 3 bases at V and 11 bases at J, with 20 bases between the two ends. The CDR3 consists of 14 residues. From germline, CDR1 is MDHEN and CDR2 SYDVKM.

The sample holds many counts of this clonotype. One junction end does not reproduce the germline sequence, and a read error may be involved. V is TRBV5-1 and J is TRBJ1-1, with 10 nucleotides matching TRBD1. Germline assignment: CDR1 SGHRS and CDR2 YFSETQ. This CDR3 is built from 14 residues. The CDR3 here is CASSWTGGNTEAFF. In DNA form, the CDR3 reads TGTGCCAGCAGTTGGACAGGGGGGAACACTGAAGCTTTCTTT.

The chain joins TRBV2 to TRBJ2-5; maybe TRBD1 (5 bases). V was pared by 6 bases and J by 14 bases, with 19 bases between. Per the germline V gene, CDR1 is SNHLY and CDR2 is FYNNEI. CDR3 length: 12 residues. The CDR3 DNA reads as TGTGCCAGCAGCAATGCACAGGTCGGGCAATACTTC. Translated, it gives CASSNAQVGQYF.

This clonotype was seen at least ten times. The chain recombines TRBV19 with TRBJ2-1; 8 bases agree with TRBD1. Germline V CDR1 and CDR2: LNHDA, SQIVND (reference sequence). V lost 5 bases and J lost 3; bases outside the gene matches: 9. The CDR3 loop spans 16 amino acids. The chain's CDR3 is CASSSDRGVDYNEQFF. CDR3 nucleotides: TGTGCCAGTAGTTCCGACAGGGGTGTCGACTACAATGAGCAGTTCTTC.

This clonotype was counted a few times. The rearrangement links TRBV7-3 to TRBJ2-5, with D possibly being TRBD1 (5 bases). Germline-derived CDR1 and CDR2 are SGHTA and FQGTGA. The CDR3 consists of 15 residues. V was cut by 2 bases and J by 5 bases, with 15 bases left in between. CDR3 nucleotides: TGTGCCAGCAGCTTAGATGGGGCCCATCAGGAGACCCAGTACTTC. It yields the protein CASSLDGAHQETQYF.

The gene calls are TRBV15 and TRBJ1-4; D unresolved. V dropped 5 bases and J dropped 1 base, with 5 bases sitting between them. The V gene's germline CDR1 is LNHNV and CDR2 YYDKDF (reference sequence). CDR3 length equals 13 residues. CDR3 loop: CATSWKTNEKLFF. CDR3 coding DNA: TGTGCCACCAGCTGGAAAACTAATGAAAAACTGTTTTTT. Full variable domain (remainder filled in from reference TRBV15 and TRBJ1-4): DAMVIQNPRYQVTQFGKPVTLSCSQTLNHNVMYWYQQKSSQAPKLLFHYYDKDFNNEADTPDNFQSRRPNTSFCFLDIRSPGLGDTAMYLCATSWKTNEKLFFGSGTQLSVL.

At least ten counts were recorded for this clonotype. CDR3 DNA sequence: TGCAGTGCTAGACCGCAGCGGGGGGTCTACGAGCAGTACTTC. Encoded protein: CSARPQRGVYEQYF. The J gene is TRBJ2-7, the V gene TRBV20-1; 9 bases are shared with TRBD2. Looked up from germline, CDR1 is DFQATT and CDR2 is SNEGSKA (reference sequence). V lost 2 bases to trimming and J lost 3 bases; unmatched junction nucleotides: 5. The CDR3 consists of 14 residues.

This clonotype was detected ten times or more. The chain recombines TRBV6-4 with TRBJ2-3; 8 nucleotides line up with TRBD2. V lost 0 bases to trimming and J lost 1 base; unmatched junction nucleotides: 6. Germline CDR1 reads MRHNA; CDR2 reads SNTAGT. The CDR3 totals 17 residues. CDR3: CASSDSPAGAGTDTQYF. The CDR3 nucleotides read TGTGCCAGCAGTGACTCACCAGCGGGAGCTGGCACAGATACGCAGTATTTT.

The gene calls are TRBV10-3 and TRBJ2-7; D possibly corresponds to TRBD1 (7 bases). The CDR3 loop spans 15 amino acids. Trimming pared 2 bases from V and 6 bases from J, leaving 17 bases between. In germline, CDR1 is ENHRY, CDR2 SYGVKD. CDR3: CAISEGAGGLGEQYF. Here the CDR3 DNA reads TGTGCCATCAGTGAGGGAGCAGGGGGGCTGGGCGAGCAGTACTTC.

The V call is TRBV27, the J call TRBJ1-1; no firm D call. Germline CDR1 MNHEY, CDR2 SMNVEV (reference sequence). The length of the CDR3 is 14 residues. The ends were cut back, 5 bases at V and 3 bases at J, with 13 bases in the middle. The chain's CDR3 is CASSPLTTDTEAFF. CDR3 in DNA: TGTGCCAGCAGTCCACTTACGACCGACACTGAAGCTTTCTTT.

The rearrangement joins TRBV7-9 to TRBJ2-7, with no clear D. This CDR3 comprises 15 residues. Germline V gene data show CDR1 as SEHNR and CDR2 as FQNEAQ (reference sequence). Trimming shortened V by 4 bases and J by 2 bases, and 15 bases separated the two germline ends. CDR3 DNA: TGTGCCAGCAGCTCGACACAGCCCCTAACCTACGAGCAGTACTTC. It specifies CASSSTQPLTYEQYF.

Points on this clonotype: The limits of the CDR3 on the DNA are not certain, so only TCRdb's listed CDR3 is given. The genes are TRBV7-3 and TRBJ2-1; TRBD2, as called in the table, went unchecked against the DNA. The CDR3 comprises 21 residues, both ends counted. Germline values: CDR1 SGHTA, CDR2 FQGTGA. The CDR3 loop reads CASSFYICSASSPAVYNEQFF.

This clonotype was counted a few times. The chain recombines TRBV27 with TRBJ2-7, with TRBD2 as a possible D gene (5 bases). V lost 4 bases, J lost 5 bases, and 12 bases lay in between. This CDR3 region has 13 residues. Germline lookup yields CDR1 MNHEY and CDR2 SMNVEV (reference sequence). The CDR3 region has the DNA TGTGCCAGCAGTTCACCTACTAGTAACGAGCAGTACGTC. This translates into CASSSPTSNEQYV.

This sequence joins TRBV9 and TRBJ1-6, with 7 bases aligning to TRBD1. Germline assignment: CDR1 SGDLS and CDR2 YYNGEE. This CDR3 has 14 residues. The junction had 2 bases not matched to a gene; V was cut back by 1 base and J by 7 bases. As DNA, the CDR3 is TGTGCCAGCAGCGTAACAGGGGAAAATTCACCCCTCCACTTT. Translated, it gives CASSVTGENSPLHF.

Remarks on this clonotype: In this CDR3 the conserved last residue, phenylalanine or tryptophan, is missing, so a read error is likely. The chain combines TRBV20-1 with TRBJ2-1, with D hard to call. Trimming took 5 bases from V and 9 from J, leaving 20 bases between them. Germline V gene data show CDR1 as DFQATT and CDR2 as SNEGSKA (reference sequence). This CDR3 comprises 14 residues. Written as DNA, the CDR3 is TGCAGTGCTTATACTCCAGGTGGCGACACTGAGCAGTTCTAC. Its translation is CSAYTPGGDTEQFY.